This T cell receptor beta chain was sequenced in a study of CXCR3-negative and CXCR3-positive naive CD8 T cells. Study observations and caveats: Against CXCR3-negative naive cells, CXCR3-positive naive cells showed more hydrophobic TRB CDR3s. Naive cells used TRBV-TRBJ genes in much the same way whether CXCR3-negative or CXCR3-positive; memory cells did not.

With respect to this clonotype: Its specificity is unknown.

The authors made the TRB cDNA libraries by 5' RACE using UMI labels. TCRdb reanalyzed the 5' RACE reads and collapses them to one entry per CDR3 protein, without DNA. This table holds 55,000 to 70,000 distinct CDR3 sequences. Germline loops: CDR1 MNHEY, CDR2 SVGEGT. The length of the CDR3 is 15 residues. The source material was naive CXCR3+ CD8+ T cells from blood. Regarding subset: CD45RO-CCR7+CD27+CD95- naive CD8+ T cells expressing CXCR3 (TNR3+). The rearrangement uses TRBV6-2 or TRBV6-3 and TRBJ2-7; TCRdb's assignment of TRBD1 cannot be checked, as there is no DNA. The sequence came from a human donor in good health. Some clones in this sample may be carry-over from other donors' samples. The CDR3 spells CASISRGQGIYEQYF.